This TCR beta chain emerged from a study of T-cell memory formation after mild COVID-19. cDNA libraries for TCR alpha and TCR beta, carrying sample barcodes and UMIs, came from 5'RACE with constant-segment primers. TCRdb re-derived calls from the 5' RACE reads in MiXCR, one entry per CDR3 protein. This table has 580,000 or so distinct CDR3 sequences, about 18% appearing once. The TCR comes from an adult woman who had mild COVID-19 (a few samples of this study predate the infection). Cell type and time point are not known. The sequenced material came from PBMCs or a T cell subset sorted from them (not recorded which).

The DNA for the CDR3 is TGTGCCAGCAGTTTATTTTCCCGGGTTGGCGAAGCTTTCTTT. Its protein is CASSLFSRVGEAFF. V is TRBV12-3 or TRBV12-4 and J is TRBJ1-1; D unclear. The CDR3 runs to 14 residues. V shed 2 bases and J shed 8 bases, with 15 bases lying between them.